This TCR beta chain is from a study of technical replicates of blood from four donors. Sequenced by immunoSEQ multiplex PCR; TCRdb stores in-frame clones only, minus some. Found here are around 65,000 clones, approximately 88% of them singletons; the top ten hold approximately 5%. Sequences were obtained from PBMCs. The origin of this receptor is a human donor in good health. Some clones in this sample may be carry-over from other donors' samples.

The CDR3 spells CASSPQGIQPQHF. In nucleotides, the CDR3 is TGTGCCAGCAGCCCACAGGGGATACAGCCCCAGCATTTT. This chain connects TRBV7-7 to TRBJ1-5, with TRBD1 matching over 7 bases. CDR1 is SSHAT and CDR2 is FNYEAQ in the germline V gene (reference sequence). V trimming: 5 bases; J trimming: 7 bases; junction bases outside the gene matches: 5. The CDR3 has 13 residues.